The 3 T cell receptor beta chains reported below all come from one sample, sequenced in a study of blood T cell repertoires in COVID-19. Libraries were prepared by immunoSEQ multiplex PCR; TCRdb keeps only in-frame clonotypes and omits some of them. The sample carries about 290,000 clones, roughly 80% recorded once. Sequencing was carried out using peripheral blood. The origin of the receptors is a woman in her forties or fifties with active or convalescent COVID-19.

The chain employs TRBV12-5 and TRBJ2-5; 14 bases line up with TRBD2. Losses at the gene ends were 2 bases for V and 11 bases for J; bases not matched to a gene: 13. Germline CDR1 reads LGHNT; CDR2 reads FRNRAP. The CDR3 spans 17 residues. The CDR3 sequence: CASGLPAGGLAGAAQYF. The CDR3 DNA reads as TGTGCTAGTGGTTTGCCGGCGGGGGGACTAGCGGGAGCGGCTCAGTACTTC.

This chain uses TRBV30 with TRBJ1-2; 7 positions agree with TRBD1. V shed 2 bases and J 0 bases; nucleotides not matched to a gene: 3. The CDR3 is 14 amino acids. Germline values: CDR1 GTSNPN, CDR2 SVGIG (reference sequence). CDR3: CAWSRQGANYGYTF. The CDR3 DNA follows: TGTGCCTGGAGTCGGCAGGGGGCTAACTATGGCTACACCTTC.

The genes are TRBV19 and TRBJ1-6, with D perhaps TRBD1 (6 bases). V lost 4 bases and J lost 8, with 15 bases in between. Looked up from germline, CDR1 is LNHDA and CDR2 is SQIVND (reference sequence). This CDR3 has 15 amino acids. CDR3 region: CASSSVGGQDSPLHF. The CDR3 DNA is TGTGCCAGTAGTAGCGTCGGGGGGCAAGATTCACCCCTCCACTTT.